Sequencing of this T cell receptor beta chain was carried out in a study of shared clonotypes between healthy human individuals. Germline assignment: CDR1 SEHNR and CDR2 FQNEAQ (reference sequence). This CDR3 is built from 14 residues. Germline trimming cut 5 bases from V and 6 bases from J; bases unmatched to any gene: 5. The repertoire was sequenced with immunoSEQ multiplex PCR; TCRdb's copy has only in-frame clones and lacks some. The sample holds more than 450,000 clones, 79% seen once. The rearrangement uses TRBV7-9 and TRBJ2-1; TRBD1 matches at 9 bases. The TCR was taken from a woman between 40 and 55 years old in good health. Some clones in this sample may be carry-over from other donors' samples. The sequenced sample was PBMCs. The CDR3 is CASSIGTGSNEQFF. The DNA for the CDR3 is TGTGCCAGCAGCATAGGGACAGGGAGCAATGAGCAGTTCTTC.